This T cell receptor (beta chain) was identified during a study of cytotoxic CD8 clonotypes in ibrutinib-treated CLL. Some clones are missing from TCRdb's copy, which holds only in-frame ones; the method was immunoSEQ multiplex PCR. The table has roughly 200,000 clones, around 70% seen once. In germline, CDR1 is SGDLS, CDR2 YYNGEE. V gave up 0 bases and J gave up 6 bases, with 12 bases separating them. This CDR3 has 14 amino acids. This clone has only a few counts. Sequenced material: PBMCs, taken after 12 months of ibrutinib treatment. V and J are TRBV9 and TRBJ1-2; D not certain. This clonotype was sampled from a human donor with chronic lymphocytic leukemia. In nucleotides, the CDR3 is TGTGCCAGCAGCGTAGGACCGGCTATGGATGGCTACACCTTC. This translates into CASSVGPAMDGYTF.